This is a list of T cell receptor beta chains from one sample in a study of beta chain features in type 1 diabetes. Repertoires were generated with immunoSEQ multiplex PCR, while TCRdb's copy carries only in-frame clones and drops some. This sample carries some 25,000 clones, almost 70% of them seen once, and the ten largest clones take under 2.5%. The material sequenced was Tregs from blood. The source is a woman between 40 and 55 years old in good health. CDR3s include the opening cysteine and the closing phenylalanine or tryptophan. Each record gives: D gene, V gene, J gene, clone size, CDR3 DNA, CDR3 protein. A D gene is named only where the DNA matches it firmly. Clone size appears in some rows only: once, few, many, or a class for an expanded clone.

d_gene: .; v_gene: TRBV5-1; j_gene: TRBJ2-2; abundance: .; CDR3nt: TGCGCCAGCAGCCCATTAAATGTGGGGCGGAGTGGCACCGGGGAGCTGTTTTTT; CDR3aa: CASSPLNVGRSGTGELFF
d_gene: .; v_gene: TRBV19; j_gene: TRBJ1-5; abundance: few; CDR3nt: TGTGCCAGTAGCCTACAGGGCAGCAATCAGCCCCAGCATTTT; CDR3aa: CASSLQGSNQPQHF
d_gene: .; v_gene: TRBV6-6; j_gene: TRBJ1-2; abundance: .; CDR3nt: TGTGCCAGCAGTCAGGGGTCAACTAACTATGGCTACACCTTC; CDR3aa: CASSQGSTNYGYTF
d_gene: .; v_gene: TRBV7-8; j_gene: TRBJ1-3; abundance: .; CDR3nt: TGTGCCAGCAGCTCGAGGGCAAAGAGCTCTGGAAACACCATATATTTT; CDR3aa: CASSSRAKSSGNTIYF
d_gene: TRBD2; v_gene: TRBV13; j_gene: TRBJ2-1; abundance: .; CDR3nt: TGTGCCAGCAGCACCTCGGGGGGAGTCGATGAGCAGTTCTTC; CDR3aa: CASSTSGGVDEQFF
d_gene: .; v_gene: TRBV7-9; j_gene: TRBJ1-2; abundance: .; CDR3nt: TGTGCCAGCAGCCTTAGGGACTTTACCTATGGCTACACCTTC; CDR3aa: CASSLRDFTYGYTF
d_gene: .; v_gene: TRBV27; j_gene: TRBJ1-6; abundance: .; CDR3nt: TGTGCCAGATTGGGGTGTGTGGACTTCAGCTCCTATAATTCACCCCTCCACTTT; CDR3aa: CARLGCVDFSSYNSPLHF
d_gene: .; v_gene: TRBV5-5; j_gene: TRBJ2-2; abundance: .; CDR3nt: TGTGCCAGCAGCTGGGGGGTGACCGGGGAGCTGTTTTTT; CDR3aa: CASSWGVTGELFF
d_gene: TRBD1; v_gene: TRBV14; j_gene: TRBJ2-5; abundance: .; CDR3nt: TGTGCCAGCAGCCAGCGCTCCGGGACAGACCCCTTAAGAAGAGAAAAGACCCAGTACTTC; CDR3aa: CASSQRSGTDPLRREKTQYF
d_gene: TRBD1; v_gene: TRBV7-6; j_gene: TRBJ1-4; abundance: .; CDR3nt: TGTGCCAGCAGCTTAGGGACAGGGGGAGAAAAACTGTTTTTT; CDR3aa: CASSLGTGGEKLFF
d_gene: .; v_gene: TRBV19; j_gene: TRBJ1-2; abundance: .; CDR3nt: TGTGCCAGTAGTGCAGGACCGCGGACAGCTAACTATGGCTACACCTTC; CDR3aa: CASSAGPRTANYGYTF
d_gene: TRBD1; v_gene: TRBV10-3; j_gene: TRBJ2-5; abundance: .; CDR3nt: TGTGCCATCAGGACGGGGGACAGGGATCAAGAGACCCAGTACTTC; CDR3aa: CAIRTGDRDQETQYF
d_gene: TRBD1; v_gene: TRBV10-1; j_gene: TRBJ1-6; abundance: .; CDR3nt: TGCGCCAGCAGTGAGTGGACAGGGGGTTCACCCCTCCACTTT; CDR3aa: CASSEWTGGSPLHF
d_gene: .; v_gene: TRBV5-1; j_gene: TRBJ2-3; abundance: .; CDR3nt: TGCGCCAGCAGCTTGCTGCCTGGGGGGGGCGGGTCAACAGATACGCAGTATTTT; CDR3aa: CASSLLPGGGGSTDTQYF
d_gene: .; v_gene: TRBV5-1; j_gene: TRBJ2-4; abundance: .; CDR3nt: TGCGCCAGCAGCTTACCGCCAGACAGCATTCAGTACTTC; CDR3aa: CASSLPPDSIQYF
d_gene: .; v_gene: TRBV2; j_gene: TRBJ1-2; abundance: .; CDR3nt: TGTGCCAGCAAGGGGACAATGTCTTATGGCTACACCTTC; CDR3aa: CASKGTMSYGYTF
d_gene: .; v_gene: TRBV14; j_gene: TRBJ2-6; abundance: .; CDR3nt: TGTGCCAGCAGCCGCCTCGGGAGTGGGGCCAACGTCCTGACTTTC; CDR3aa: CASSRLGSGANVLTF
d_gene: TRBD2; v_gene: TRBV7-2; j_gene: TRBJ2-5; abundance: .; CDR3nt: TGTGCCAGCAGCCAAGTCGGACTAGCGGGGGGGCTGGAGACCCAGTACTTC; CDR3aa: CASSQVGLAGGLETQYF
d_gene: .; v_gene: TRBV7-2; j_gene: TRBJ2-2; abundance: .; CDR3nt: TGTGCCAGCATCGGTCAGAACACCGGGGAGCTGTTTTTT; CDR3aa: CASIGQNTGELFF
d_gene: TRBD1; v_gene: TRBV6-1; j_gene: TRBJ1-1; abundance: .; CDR3nt: TGTGCCAGCAGACAGACAGGGGGCAACACTGAAGCTTTCTTT; CDR3aa: CASRQTGGNTEAFF
d_gene: TRBD1; v_gene: TRBV29-1; j_gene: TRBJ2-3; abundance: few; CDR3nt: TGCAGCGGCCGCACAGGGGGCGGAGATACGCAGTATTTT; CDR3aa: CSGRTGGGDTQYF
d_gene: .; v_gene: TRBV5-4; j_gene: TRBJ2-3; abundance: .; CDR3nt: TGTGCCAGCAGCCAAGCCCCCTCAGATACGCAGTATTTT; CDR3aa: CASSQAPSDTQYF
d_gene: TRBD2; v_gene: TRBV13; j_gene: TRBJ2-3; abundance: .; CDR3nt: TGTGCCAGCAGCTTTACTAGCGGGCGGGATACGCAGTATTTT; CDR3aa: CASSFTSGRDTQYF
d_gene: .; v_gene: TRBV10-1; j_gene: TRBJ2-5; abundance: few; CDR3nt: TGCGCCAGCAGTGGTGGCGGAAGGGAGACCCAGTACTTC; CDR3aa: CASSGGGRETQYF
d_gene: .; v_gene: TRBV7-9; j_gene: TRBJ1-5; abundance: .; CDR3nt: TGTGCCAGCAGGCGAAATCAGCCCCAGCATTTT; CDR3aa: CASRRNQPQHF
d_gene: TRBD2; v_gene: TRBV19; j_gene: TRBJ2-3; abundance: .; CDR3nt: TGTGCCAGTAGTACTAGCGGGGCCACAGATACGCAGTATTTT; CDR3aa: CASSTSGATDTQYF
d_gene: .; v_gene: TRBV7-2; j_gene: TRBJ2-7; abundance: few; CDR3nt: TGTGCCAGCAGCTTAGGACTAGTTCCCTACGAGCAGTACTTC; CDR3aa: CASSLGLVPYEQYF
d_gene: TRBD1; v_gene: TRBV27; j_gene: TRBJ2-6; abundance: .; CDR3nt: TGTGCCAGCAGTGAGATCAGGGGGCCCTCTGGGGCCAACGTCCTGACTTTC; CDR3aa: CASSEIRGPSGANVLTF
d_gene: TRBD2; v_gene: TRBV6-1; j_gene: TRBJ2-5; abundance: .; CDR3nt: TGTGCCAGCAGTAGTCTAGCGGGGGGCCTAGAGACCCAGTACTTC; CDR3aa: CASSSLAGGLETQYF
d_gene: TRBD2; v_gene: TRBV11-2; j_gene: TRBJ2-5; abundance: .; CDR3nt: TGTGCCAGCAGCTCGGAGGGACTAGCGTGGGAGACCCAGTACTTC; CDR3aa: CASSSEGLAWETQYF
d_gene: .; v_gene: TRBV7-2; j_gene: TRBJ1-1; abundance: .; CDR3nt: TGTGCCAGCAGCTTAGCGCATGGGGGGTGGACTGAAGCTTTCTTT; CDR3aa: CASSLAHGGWTEAFF
d_gene: .; v_gene: TRBV27; j_gene: TRBJ1-2; abundance: .; CDR3nt: TGTGCCAGCAGCCCCTCCATGGGGGCTGTCTATGGCTACACCTTC; CDR3aa: CASSPSMGAVYGYTF
d_gene: TRBD1; v_gene: TRBV5-6; j_gene: TRBJ2-2; abundance: .; CDR3nt: TGTGCCAGCAGCCGTTTACAGGGGGCCGCGAACACCGGGGAGCTGTTTTTT; CDR3aa: CASSRLQGAANTGELFF
d_gene: TRBD2; v_gene: TRBV7-2; j_gene: TRBJ2-1; abundance: .; CDR3nt: TGTGCCAGCAGCTTTACTAGCGCCCTAGTATATGAGCAGTTCTTC; CDR3aa: CASSFTSALVYEQFF
d_gene: .; v_gene: TRBV2; j_gene: TRBJ2-1; abundance: .; CDR3nt: TGTGCCAGCAGTGGCTTAGCGGAGGAGCAGTTCTTC; CDR3aa: CASSGLAEEQFF
d_gene: .; v_gene: TRBV18; j_gene: TRBJ1-1; abundance: few; CDR3nt: TGTGCCAGCTCACCGACAGCGATGAACACTGAAGCTTTCTTT; CDR3aa: CASSPTAMNTEAFF
d_gene: TRBD1; v_gene: TRBV5-6; j_gene: TRBJ2-5; abundance: .; CDR3nt: TGTGCCAGCAGCTTTACCACCGGGACAGGTGGGGAGACCCAGTACTTC; CDR3aa: CASSFTTGTGGETQYF
d_gene: .; v_gene: TRBV10-2; j_gene: TRBJ2-2; abundance: .; CDR3nt: TGCGCCAGCAGCGTAGCCGCTGGGGAGCTGTTTTTT; CDR3aa: CASSVAAGELFF
d_gene: .; v_gene: TRBV18; j_gene: TRBJ2-7; abundance: once; CDR3nt: TGTGCCAGCTCACCGGTGGGGGGATCCTACGAGCAGTACTTC; CDR3aa: CASSPVGGSYEQYF
d_gene: .; v_gene: TRBV7-2; j_gene: TRBJ2-5; abundance: once; CDR3nt: TGTGCCAGCAGCTTATGGATGGGGCAAGGCGAGACCCAGTACTTC; CDR3aa: CASSLWMGQGETQYF
d_gene: .; v_gene: TRBV18; j_gene: TRBJ2-1; abundance: .; CDR3nt: TGTGCCAGCTCACCAGGTCCCGGCCGCGGGGCCCAGCAGTTCTTC; CDR3aa: CASSPGPGRGAQQFF
d_gene: .; v_gene: TRBV29-1; j_gene: TRBJ2-7; abundance: .; CDR3nt: TGCAGCGTTTCTACGGGCTACGAGCAGTACTTC; CDR3aa: CSVSTGYEQYF
d_gene: TRBD2; v_gene: TRBV18; j_gene: TRBJ2-5; abundance: .; CDR3nt: TGTGCCAGCTCACCACCCGGGGGGACCCAAGAGACCCAGTACTTC; CDR3aa: CASSPPGGTQETQYF
d_gene: .; v_gene: TRBV5-1; j_gene: TRBJ1-1; abundance: .; CDR3nt: TGCGCCAGCAGCGTAACAACGAACACTGAAGCTTTCTTT; CDR3aa: CASSVTTNTEAFF
d_gene: .; v_gene: TRBV6-1; j_gene: TRBJ2-6; abundance: .; CDR3nt: TGTGCCAGCAGTGAGCAGGGGGGATTCTCTGGGGCCAACGTCCTGACTTTC; CDR3aa: CASSEQGGFSGANVLTF
d_gene: .; v_gene: TRBV7-9; j_gene: TRBJ1-1; abundance: .; CDR3nt: TGTGCCAGCAGCATACTAGGACAGATGAACACTGAAGCTTTCTTT; CDR3aa: CASSILGQMNTEAFF
d_gene: TRBD1; v_gene: TRBV7-7; j_gene: TRBJ2-1; abundance: once; CDR3nt: TGTGCTAGCAGCTCGGGACAGGGACCATTCGAGCAGTTCTTC; CDR3aa: CASSSGQGPFEQFF
d_gene: .; v_gene: TRBV5-1; j_gene: TRBJ2-2; abundance: .; CDR3nt: TGCGCCAGCAGCTTGGGGAGGACCGGGGAGCTGTTTTTT; CDR3aa: CASSLGRTGELFF
d_gene: .; v_gene: TRBV14; j_gene: TRBJ1-4; abundance: .; CDR3nt: TGTGCCAGCAGCTCAACAGCCAGTCAAGGTGAAAAACTGTTTTTT; CDR3aa: CASSSTASQGEKLFF
d_gene: TRBD1; v_gene: TRBV11-1; j_gene: TRBJ1-1; abundance: .; CDR3nt: TGTGCCAGCAGTCCCGGACAGGGCGGCACTGAAGCTTTCTTT; CDR3aa: CASSPGQGGTEAFF
d_gene: TRBD1; v_gene: TRBV7-9; j_gene: TRBJ1-2; abundance: .; CDR3nt: TGTGCCAGCACCCCCGGACAGGGTTGGGGCTACACCTTC; CDR3aa: CASTPGQGWGYTF
d_gene: .; v_gene: TRBV11-2; j_gene: TRBJ2-1; abundance: .; CDR3nt: TGTGCCAGCAGCTCGTCGTTCTTC; CDR3aa: CASSSSFF
d_gene: .; v_gene: TRBV10-2; j_gene: TRBJ2-5; abundance: .; CDR3nt: TGCGCCAGCGCGGGTGGGGAGACCCAGTACTTC; CDR3aa: CASAGGETQYF
d_gene: .; v_gene: TRBV19; j_gene: TRBJ2-1; abundance: .; CDR3nt: TGTGCCAGTAGTATAGTCACTAGCCCTAATGAGCAGTTCTTC; CDR3aa: CASSIVTSPNEQFF
d_gene: .; v_gene: TRBV5-1; j_gene: TRBJ2-3; abundance: .; CDR3nt: TGCGCCAGCAGCCCCGGGTCAGATACGCAGTATTTT; CDR3aa: CASSPGSDTQYF
d_gene: TRBD2; v_gene: TRBV9; j_gene: TRBJ2-5; abundance: .; CDR3nt: TGTGCCAGCAGCCCTGGCTGGGCGGGGGGGCCAGGAGAGACCCAGTACTTC; CDR3aa: CASSPGWAGGPGETQYF